The 27 T cell receptor beta chains listed next were all sequenced from one sample in a study of T cell responses to AZD1222 COVID-19 vaccine. TCRdb's copy holds only in-frame clones and misses some; the assay was immunoSEQ multiplex PCR. This sample has 90,000 to 150,000 clones; 75% to 90% occur once, and the top ten carry approximately 2.6%. Sequenced material: peripheral blood, taken 28 days after the second AZD1222 dose. These receptors all stem from an adult who received the AZD1222 COVID-19 vaccine.

The chain combines TRBV5-1 with TRBJ2-3; D gene unclear. The V and J ends lost 3 bases and 2 bases respectively, with 13 bases between them. This CDR3 has 15 residues. In germline, CDR1 is SGHRS, CDR2 YFSETQ. The CDR3 sequence is CASSSRRNPTDTQYF. The DNA of the CDR3 is TGCGCCAGCAGCTCTAGACGCAACCCCACAGATACGCAGTATTTT. The full variable domain, its missing parts supplied by reference TRBV5-1 and TRBJ2-3, is KAGVTQTPRYLIKTRGQQVTLSCSPISGHRSVSWYQQTPGQGLQFLFEYFSETQRNKGNFPGRFSGRQFSNSRSEMNVSTLELGDSALYLCASSSRRNPTDTQYFGPGTRLTVL.

This clone has more than one count but fewer than ten. The V and J genes are TRBV5-6 and TRBJ1-4; maybe TRBD1 (6 bases). Trimming took off 3 bases at V and 5 bases at J, with 8 bases between the two ends. This CDR3 is built from 13 residues. The V gene's germline CDR1 is SGHDT and CDR2 YYEEEE. Here the CDR3 reads CASSSTGNEKLFF. The CDR3 DNA follows: TGTGCCAGCAGCTCCACAGGGAATGAAAAACTGTTTTTT.

This sequence joins TRBV28 and TRBJ2-2; D gene ambiguous. The CDR3 sequence is 16 residues long. Germline V gene data show CDR1 as MDHEN and CDR2 as SYDVKM. The germline V and J ends were trimmed by 5 bases and 2 bases, with 15 bases remaining between them. The CDR3 DNA sequence: TGTGCCAGCAGTCGCCGAGCCTTGGGAAACACCGGGGAGCTGTTTTTT. This codes for CASSRRALGNTGELFF. Combining the CDR3 with reference TRBV28 and TRBJ2-2 gives the whole variable domain DVKVTQSSRYLVKRTGEKVFLECVQDMDHENMFWYRQDPGLGLRLIYFSYDVKMKEKGDIPEGYSVSREKKERFSLILESASTNQTSMYLCASSRRALGNTGELFFGEGSRLTVL.

The gene calls are TRBV10-3 and TRBJ2-3; TRBD2 is a possible D gene (5 bases). The CDR3 has 15 residues. Trimming cost V 8 bases and J 0 bases, with 15 bases left between them. CDR1 and CDR2 (germline): ENHRY, SYGVKD. CDR3 nucleotide sequence: TGTGCCATCCAGGAGGATGGAACTAGCACAGATACGCAGTATTTT. Translating it yields CAIQEDGTSTDTQYF.

This chain links TRBV4-3 with TRBJ1-6; D is perhaps TRBD1 (6 bases). V was shortened by 0 bases and J by 9 bases, with 18 bases between the two germline ends. The CDR3 is 17 residues long. Germline CDR1 is LGHNA and CDR2 is YSLEER. Written as DNA, the CDR3 is TGCGCCAGCAGCCAAGATGACAGGACAAGGCCGTTTTCACCCCTCCACTTT. This sequence encodes CASSQDDRTRPFSPLHF.

The V gene is TRBV11-3, the J gene TRBJ2-7, with D possibly TRBD1 on 7 matching bases. The germline V gene has CDR1 SGHNT and CDR2 YENEEA. The CDR3 loop spans 15 amino acids. Trimming removed 1 base at V and 2 bases at J, with 12 bases between. The CDR3 bases are TGTGCCAGCAGCTTAGGCGGGACAGACCCCTACGAGCAGTACTTC. Protein: CASSLGGTDPYEQYF.

The V gene is TRBV7-2, the J gene TRBJ1-2; D is perhaps TRBD1 (6 bases). The germline V gene encodes CDR1 SGHTA and CDR2 FQGNSA. The CDR3 extends over 15 amino acids. V lost 5 bases and J lost 2, with 15 bases in between. The CDR3 here is CASSLAGTYNYGYTF. The DNA for the CDR3 is TGTGCCAGCAGCCTCGCCGGGACATACAACTATGGCTACACCTTC.

The chain recombines TRBV5-1 with TRBJ1-2; perhaps TRBD1 as D (5 bases). Germline lookup yields CDR1 SGHRS and CDR2 YFSETQ. Trimming left V 4 bases short and J 3 bases short, with 16 bases between. There are 15 residues in the CDR3. The CDR3: CASSVNPGTDYGYTF. The CDR3 DNA sequence: TGCGCCAGCAGCGTAAACCCAGGGACGGACTATGGCTACACCTTC. Combining the CDR3 with reference TRBV5-1 and TRBJ1-2 gives the whole variable domain KAGVTQTPRYLIKTRGQQVTLSCSPISGHRSVSWYQQTPGQGLQFLFEYFSETQRNKGNFPGRFSGRQFSNSRSEMNVSTLELGDSALYLCASSVNPGTDYGYTFGSGTRLTVV.

This clone has a single count. The chain links TRBV4-1 to TRBJ1-5, with 7 bases aligning to TRBD1. This CDR3 comprises 15 residues. CDR1 is MGHRA, CDR2 YSYEKL, per germline. Trimming at V came to 3 bases and at J to 3 bases, leaving 5 bases not matched to a gene. CDR3 in amino acids: CASSQETGYNQPQHF. Written as DNA, the CDR3 is TGCGCCAGCAGCCAGGAGACAGGGTACAATCAGCCCCAGCATTTT.

The chain uses TRBV7-9 and TRBJ2-7, with 7 bases that match TRBD2. The V gene end was trimmed by 5 bases and the J gene end by 3 bases; junction bases not matched to a gene: 10. Germline CDR1 and CDR2: SEHNR and FQNEAQ (reference sequence). CDR3 length equals 15 residues. Written as DNA, the CDR3 is TGTGCCAGCAGCCCTCGACTAGCTACTGGCTACGAGCAGTACTTC. Protein sequence: CASSPRLATGYEQYF.

The chain carries TRBV24-1 and TRBJ2-3, with 8 bases identical to TRBD1. J lost 4 bases, V lost 7 bases, and 9 bases had no gene match. CDR1 and CDR2 (germline): KGHDR, SFDVKD. The CDR3 runs to 15 residues. CDR3 sequence reads: CATSTAGGRADTQYF. CDR3 sequence (DNA): TGTGCCACCAGCACCGCAGGGGGCAGGGCAGATACGCAGTATTTT.

This clone was recorded only once. This chain uses TRBV7-9 with TRBJ1-2; 9 bases line up with TRBD1. The germline V gene encodes CDR1 SEHNR and CDR2 FQNEAQ (reference sequence). The CDR3 consists of 17 residues. The ends lost 1 base at V and 0 bases at J; junction bases unmatched: 6. The CDR3, as DNA: TGTGCCAGCAGCTTAGGCGGTGGGACAGGGTCTAACTATGGCTACACCTTC. The encoded protein is CASSLGGGTGSNYGYTF.

J is TRBJ1-5 and V is TRBV7-9; D possibly corresponds to TRBD1 (5 bases). The CDR3 spans 15 residues. Between the trimmed V and J ends, which lost 1 base and 2 bases, there was a span of 9 bases. Germline V gene lookup returns CDR1 SEHNR and CDR2 FQNEAQ (reference sequence). CDR3 nucleotide sequence: TGTGCCAGCAGCTTAGAAGGGGTTGGCAATCAGCCCCAGCATTTT. It translates to CASSLEGVGNQPQHF.

The chain joins TRBV29-1 to TRBJ1-1; no clear D gene. The length of the CDR3 is 18 residues. Looked up from germline, CDR1 is SQVTM and CDR2 is ANQGSEA. V was clipped by 0 bases and J by 8 bases, with 28 bases between them. The CDR3 region has the DNA TGCAGCGTTGAAGATCGAAGGTTCGCCCGAAGAATGGAAGAGGAAGCTTTCTTT. Translating gives CSVEDRRFARRMEEEAFF.

This chain uses TRBV7-9 with TRBJ2-7, with 14 bases lining up with TRBD2. Germline trimming cut 2 bases from V and 11 bases from J; bases unmatched to any gene: 8. CDR1 and CDR2 (germline): SEHNR, FQNEAQ (reference sequence). The CDR3 extends over 15 amino acids. The CDR3 bases are TGTGCCAGCAGCTTAACCGGGACTAGCGGGGGTAGGGAGTACTTC. It translates to CASSLTGTSGGREYF.

This chain uses TRBV28 with TRBJ1-4, with D possibly being TRBD1 (5 bases). Looked up from germline, CDR1 is MDHEN and CDR2 is SYDVKM. Trimming stripped 6 bases from V and 5 bases from J, with 10 bases between. This CDR3 is 13 amino acids long. The CDR3 bases are TGTGCCAGCAGGACGACAGAGAATGAAAAACTGTTTTTT. This codes for CASRTTENEKLFF.

The chain uses TRBV7-9 and TRBJ1-1, with a tentative D call TRBD1 (5 bases). CDR1 is SEHNR, CDR2 FQNEAQ, per germline (reference sequence). V lost 1 base and J lost 4, with 10 bases in between. The CDR3 contains 14 residues. CDR3 sequence reads: CASSLEAGITEAFF. In nucleotides, the CDR3 is TGTGCCAGCAGCTTAGAGGCAGGGATCACTGAAGCTTTCTTT.

The chain joins TRBV7-9 to TRBJ2-2; D unclear. The CDR3 is made up of 14 amino acids. Germline CDR1 reads SEHNR; CDR2 reads FQNEAQ (reference sequence). V was shortened by 1 base and J by 4 bases, with 7 bases between the two germline ends. The CDR3 sequence: CASSLEPITGELFF. CDR3 nucleotide sequence: TGTGCCAGCAGCTTAGAGCCAATCACCGGGGAGCTGTTTTTT.

V usage is TRBV6-5 and J usage is TRBJ1-5, with D possibly matching TRBD1 (5 bases). V was clipped by 6 bases and J by 6 bases, with 15 bases between them. CDR1 and CDR2 (germline): MNHEY, SVGAGI. The CDR3 length is 14 residues. The CDR3 region is CASRLQGGGQPQHF. CDR3 nucleotides: TGTGCCAGCAGACTCCAGGGCGGGGGTCAGCCCCAGCATTTT.

The chain is built from TRBV2 and TRBJ2-7; D remains unclear. CDR3 length: 11 residues. The V gene's germline CDR1 is SNHLY and CDR2 FYNNEI. With 4 bases removed from V and 3 bases from J, the gap between germline ends came to 4 bases. The CDR3 DNA reads as TGTGCCAGCAGTGGAGGCTACGAGCAGTACTTC. As protein: CASSGGYEQYF. The entire variable domain, with the rest obtained from reference TRBV2 and TRBJ2-7, is as follows: EPEVTQTPSHQVTQMGQEVILRCVPISNHLYFYWYRQILGQKVEFLVSFYNNEISEKSEIFDDQFSVERPDGSNFTLKIRSTKLEDSAMYFCASSGGYEQYFGPGTRLTVT.

This chain uses TRBV11-2 with TRBJ2-1, with a weak D call TRBD1 (6 bases). Trimming took 1 base from V and 3 from J, leaving 7 bases between them. The length of the CDR3 is 14 residues. Per the germline V gene, CDR1 is SGHAT and CDR2 is FQNNGV. CDR3 DNA: TGTGCCAGCAGCTTAGGGGGGCGCTACAATGAGCAGTTCTTC. It yields the protein CASSLGGRYNEQFF.

The chain is built from TRBV28 and TRBJ1-5, with 9 bases identical to TRBD1. V was clipped by 5 bases and J by 6 bases; unmatched bases: 11. Germline CDR1 and CDR2: MDHEN and SYDVKM. This CDR3 contains 16 residues. The CDR3 spells CASSPSDRGARQPQHF. The CDR3, as DNA: TGTGCCAGCAGTCCCTCGGACAGGGGAGCCCGTCAGCCCCAGCATTTT.

The chain links TRBV7-3 to TRBJ1-6; perhaps TRBD1 as D (5 bases). The germline CDR1 and CDR2 sequences are SGHTA and FQGTGA. The CDR3 covers 15 residues. The germline V and J ends were trimmed by 1 base and 9 bases, with 13 bases remaining between them. Here the CDR3 reads CASSLSPGSGSPLHF. CDR3 nucleotide sequence: TGTGCCAGCAGCTTAAGTCCAGGGTCCGGTTCACCCCTCCACTTT.

The V and J genes are TRBV10-1 and TRBJ1-4; TRBD1 might be the D (5 bases). V lost 4 bases and J 7 bases, leaving 16 bases between the germline ends. The germline V gene encodes CDR1 WNHNN and CDR2 SYGVQD (reference sequence). The CDR3 contains 15 residues. CDR3 coding DNA: TGCGCCAGCAGTGGTAAGGGGCGAAGGGGTGAAAAACTGTTTTTT. This gives the protein CASSGKGRRGEKLFF.

This clone was seen just once. The rearrangement uses TRBV6-5 and TRBJ2-1, with 12 bases lining up with TRBD2. Per the germline V gene, CDR1 is MNHEY and CDR2 is SVGAGI. Trimming removed 4 bases from V and 7 bases from J; junction bases left unmatched: 2. CDR3 length equals 14 residues. The DNA of the CDR3 is TGTGCCAGCAGTTTCGGACTAGCGGGAAATGAGCAGTTCTTC. Translation: CASSFGLAGNEQFF.

The chain has TRBV7-2 and TRBJ2-1, with 12 bases matching TRBD2. The junction had 3 bases not matched to a gene; V was cut back by 3 bases and J by 0 bases. This CDR3 contains 17 residues. Germline-derived CDR1 and CDR2 are SGHTA and FQGNSA. The CDR3 reads CASSLASGGASYNEQFF. The CDR3 DNA sequence: TGTGCCAGCAGCTTGGCTAGCGGGGGGGCCTCCTACAATGAGCAGTTCTTC.

V is TRBV29-1 and J is TRBJ1-1; 8 bases are a match to TRBD1. Germline-derived CDR1 and CDR2 are SQVTM and ANQGSEA. The CDR3 is 13 amino acids. J was trimmed by 5 bases and V by 5 bases; bases with no gene match: 7. The CDR3 loop reads CSVIGTGRTEAFF. The CDR3, as DNA: TGCAGCGTTATCGGGACAGGACGGACTGAAGCTTTCTTT.